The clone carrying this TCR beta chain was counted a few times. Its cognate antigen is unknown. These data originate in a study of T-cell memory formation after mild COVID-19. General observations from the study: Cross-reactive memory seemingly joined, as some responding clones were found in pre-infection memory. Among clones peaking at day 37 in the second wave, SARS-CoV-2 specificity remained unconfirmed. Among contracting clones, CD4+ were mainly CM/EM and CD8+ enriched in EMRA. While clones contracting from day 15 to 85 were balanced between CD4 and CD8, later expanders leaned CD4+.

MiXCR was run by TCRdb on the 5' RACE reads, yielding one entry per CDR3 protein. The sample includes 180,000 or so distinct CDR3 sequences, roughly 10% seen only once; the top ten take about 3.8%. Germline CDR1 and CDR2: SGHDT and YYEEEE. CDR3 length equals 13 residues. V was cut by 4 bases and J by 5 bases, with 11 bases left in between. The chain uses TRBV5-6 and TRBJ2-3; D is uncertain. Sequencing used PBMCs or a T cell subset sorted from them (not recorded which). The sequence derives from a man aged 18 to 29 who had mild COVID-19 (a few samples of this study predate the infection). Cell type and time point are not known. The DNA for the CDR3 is TGTGCCAGCAGCGTAGGATCAATAGATACGCAGTATTTT. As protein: CASSVGSIDTQYF.